This TCR beta chain came from a study of STAT5B mutations in CD4+ large granular lymphocyte leukemia. The CDR3 consists of 14 residues. V lost 4 bases to trimming and J lost 7 bases, with 14 bases between them. Looked up from germline, CDR1 is SNHLY and CDR2 is FYNNEI. The study's findings and limits: Main leukemic clonotypes were patient-specific, but approximately 25% appeared at low frequency elsewhere. Compared with healthy controls (2/35), patient top clones favored TRBV06 (8/27).

About this clone: The antigen is undetermined.

The survey-level immunoSEQ assay was used. Assay: immunoSEQ multiplex PCR; the TCRdb copy retains only in-frame clones and omits some. The data contain some 30,000 clones, under 85% of them singletons. Sequenced input: CD4+ T cells from blood buffy coats. The rearrangement uses TRBV2 and TRBJ2-4; D is uncertain. The TCR originated in a human donor in good health. The DNA for the CDR3 is TGTGCCAGCAGTGTCGACGGACCGTCCAACATTCAGTACTTC. This encodes CASSVDGPSNIQYF.